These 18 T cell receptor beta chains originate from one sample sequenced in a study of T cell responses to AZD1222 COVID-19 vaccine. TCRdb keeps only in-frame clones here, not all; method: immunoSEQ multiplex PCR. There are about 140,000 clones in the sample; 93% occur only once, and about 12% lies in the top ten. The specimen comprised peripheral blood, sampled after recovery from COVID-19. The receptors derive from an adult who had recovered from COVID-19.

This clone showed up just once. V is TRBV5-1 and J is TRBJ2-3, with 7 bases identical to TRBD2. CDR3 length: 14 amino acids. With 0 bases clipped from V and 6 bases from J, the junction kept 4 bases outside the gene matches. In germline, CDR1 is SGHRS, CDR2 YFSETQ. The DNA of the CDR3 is TGCGCCAGCAGCTTGGGGGGGACTAAGGATACGCAGTATTTT. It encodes CASSLGGTKDTQYF.

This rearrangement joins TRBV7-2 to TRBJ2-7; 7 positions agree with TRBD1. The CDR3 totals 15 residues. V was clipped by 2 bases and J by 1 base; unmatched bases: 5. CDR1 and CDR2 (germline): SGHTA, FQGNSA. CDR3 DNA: TGTGCCAGCAGCTTACAGGGGGTGGTATCCTACGAGCAGTACTTC. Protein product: CASSLQGVVSYEQYF.

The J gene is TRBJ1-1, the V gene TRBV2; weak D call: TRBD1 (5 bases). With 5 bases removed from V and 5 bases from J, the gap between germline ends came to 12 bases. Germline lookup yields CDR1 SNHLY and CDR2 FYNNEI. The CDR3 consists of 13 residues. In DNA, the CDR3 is TGTGCCAGCAGTCAGACAGCGGGAACTGAAGCTTTCTTT. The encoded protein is CASSQTAGTEAFF.

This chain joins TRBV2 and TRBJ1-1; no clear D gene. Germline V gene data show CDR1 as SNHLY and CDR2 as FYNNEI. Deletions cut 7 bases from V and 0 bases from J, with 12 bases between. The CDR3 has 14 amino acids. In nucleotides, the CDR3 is TGTGCCAGCATCGGGCCGATGATGAACACTGAAGCTTTCTTT. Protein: CASIGPMMNTEAFF.

In DNA, the CDR3 is TGTGCCAGCAGTTTAGCTTCTCACAATCAGCCCCAGCATTTT. Protein: CASSLASHNQPQHF. This sequence joins TRBV27 and TRBJ1-5; no clear D gene. This CDR3 is built from 14 residues. CDR1 MNHEY and CDR2 SMNVEV come from the germline V gene (reference sequence). Between the trimmed V and J ends, which lost 2 bases and 3 bases, there was a span of 8 bases.

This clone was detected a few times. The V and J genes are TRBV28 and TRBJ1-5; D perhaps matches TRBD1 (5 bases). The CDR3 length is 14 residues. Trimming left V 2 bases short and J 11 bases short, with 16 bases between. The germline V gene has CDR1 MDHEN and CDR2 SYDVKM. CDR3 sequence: CASSLTGQGMSQHF. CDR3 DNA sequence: TGTGCCAGCAGTTTAACCGGCCAGGGCATGTCCCAGCATTTT.

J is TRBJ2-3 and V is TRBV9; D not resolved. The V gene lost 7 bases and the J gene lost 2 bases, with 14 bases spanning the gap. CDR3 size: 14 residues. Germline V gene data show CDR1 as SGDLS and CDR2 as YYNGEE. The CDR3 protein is CASSSASNTDTQYF. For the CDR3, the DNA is TGTGCCAGCTCGTCTGCGTCGAACACAGATACGCAGTATTTT. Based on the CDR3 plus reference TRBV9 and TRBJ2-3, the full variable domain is DSGVTQTPKHLITATGQRVTLRCSPRSGDLSVYWYQQSLDQGLQFLIQYYNGEERAKGNILERFSAQQFPDLHSELNLSSLELGDSALYFCASSSASNTDTQYFGPGTRLTVL.

The CDR3 DNA reads as TGTGCCAGCAGTTCCGGACAGGTCGGGTATAATGAAAAACTGTTTTTT. This translates into CASSSGQVGYNEKLFF. The J gene is TRBJ1-4, the V gene TRBV28; 7 nucleotides match TRBD1. The CDR3 spans 16 residues. The trim removed 4 bases at V and 4 bases at J, leaving 9 bases unmatched. The V gene's germline CDR1 is MDHEN and CDR2 SYDVKM.

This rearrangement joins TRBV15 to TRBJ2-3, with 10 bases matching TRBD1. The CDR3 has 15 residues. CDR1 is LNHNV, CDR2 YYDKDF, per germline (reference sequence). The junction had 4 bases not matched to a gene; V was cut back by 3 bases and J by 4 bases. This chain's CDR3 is CATSSPGTGADTQYF. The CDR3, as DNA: TGTGCCACCAGCAGTCCCGGGACAGGGGCAGATACGCAGTATTTT.

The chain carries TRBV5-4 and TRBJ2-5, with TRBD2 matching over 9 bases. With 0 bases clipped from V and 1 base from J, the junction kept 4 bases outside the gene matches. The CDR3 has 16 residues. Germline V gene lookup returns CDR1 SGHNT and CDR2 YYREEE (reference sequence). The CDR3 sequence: CASSLAVTSGQETQYF. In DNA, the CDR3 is TGTGCCAGCAGCTTGGCCGTGACTAGCGGCCAAGAGACCCAGTACTTC.

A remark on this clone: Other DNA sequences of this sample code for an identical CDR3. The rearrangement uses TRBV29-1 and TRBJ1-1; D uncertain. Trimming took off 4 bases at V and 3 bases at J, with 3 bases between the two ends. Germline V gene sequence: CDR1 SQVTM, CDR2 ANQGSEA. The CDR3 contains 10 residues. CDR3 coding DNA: TGCAGCGTTGCGGACACTGAAGCTTTCTTT. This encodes CSVADTEAFF.

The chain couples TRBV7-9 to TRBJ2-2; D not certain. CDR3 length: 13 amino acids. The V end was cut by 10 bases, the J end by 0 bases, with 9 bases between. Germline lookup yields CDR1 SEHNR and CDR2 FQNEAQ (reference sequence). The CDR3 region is CAIPPPNTGELFF. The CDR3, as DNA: TGTGCCATACCGCCACCGAACACCGGGGAGCTGTTTTTT.

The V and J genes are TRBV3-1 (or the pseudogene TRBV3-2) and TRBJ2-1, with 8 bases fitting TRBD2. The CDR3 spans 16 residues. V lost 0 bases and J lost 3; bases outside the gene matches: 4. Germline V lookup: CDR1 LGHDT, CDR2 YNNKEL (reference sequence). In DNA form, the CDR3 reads TGTGCCAGCAGCCAAGAACGGGGGGGTTTCTACAATGAGCAGTTCTTC. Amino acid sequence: CASSQERGGFYNEQFF.

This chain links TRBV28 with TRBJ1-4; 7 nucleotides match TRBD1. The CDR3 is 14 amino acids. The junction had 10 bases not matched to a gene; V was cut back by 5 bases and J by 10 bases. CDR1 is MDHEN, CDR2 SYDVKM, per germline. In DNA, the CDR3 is TGTGCCAGCAGTAGACAGGGCCTTTTGGGAAAACTGTTTTTT. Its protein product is CASSRQGLLGKLFF.

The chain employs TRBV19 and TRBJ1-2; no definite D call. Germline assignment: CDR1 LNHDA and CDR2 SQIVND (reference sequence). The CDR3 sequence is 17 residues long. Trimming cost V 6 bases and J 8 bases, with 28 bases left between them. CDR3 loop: CASSLTHYAGPGFGYTF. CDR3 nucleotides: TGTGCCAGTAGCCTTACACACTACGCCGGGCCGGGGTTCGGCTACACCTTC.

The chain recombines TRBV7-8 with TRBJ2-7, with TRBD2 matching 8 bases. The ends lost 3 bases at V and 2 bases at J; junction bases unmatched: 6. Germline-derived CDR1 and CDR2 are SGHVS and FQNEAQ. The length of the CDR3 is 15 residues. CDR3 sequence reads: CASSFFSGDAYEQYF. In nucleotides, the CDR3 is TGTGCCAGCAGCTTTTTTAGCGGGGATGCCTACGAGCAGTACTTC.

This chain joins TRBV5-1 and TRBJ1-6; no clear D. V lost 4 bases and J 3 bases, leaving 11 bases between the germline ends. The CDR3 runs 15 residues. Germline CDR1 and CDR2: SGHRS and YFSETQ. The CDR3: CASSPTENYNSPLHF. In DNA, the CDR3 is TGCGCCAGCAGCCCGACGGAGAACTATAATTCACCCCTCCACTTT.

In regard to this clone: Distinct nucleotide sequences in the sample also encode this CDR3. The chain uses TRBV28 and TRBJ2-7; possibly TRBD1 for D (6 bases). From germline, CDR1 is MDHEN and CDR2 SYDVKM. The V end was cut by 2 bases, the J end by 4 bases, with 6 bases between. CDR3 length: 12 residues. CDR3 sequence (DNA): TGTGCCAGCAGTTTAGGGACATACGAGCAGTACTTC. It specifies CASSLGTYEQYF.